These T cell receptor beta chains were read from a single sample in a study of metastatic and nonmetastatic thyroid tumors. TCRdb reprocessed the PCR reads using MiXCR. The data hold some 4,000 clones, with about 31% observed a single time. Sequenced sample: adjacent normal tissue. These receptors were taken from a male donor with papillary thyroid cancer or a benign thyroid nodule (not recorded which). Some clones in this sample may be carry-over from other donors' samples. CDR3s include the opening cysteine and the closing phenylalanine or tryptophan. The D gene is left open where the match is weak. The size entry is marked missing in some rows and otherwise reads once, few, many or a size class.

TRBV6-1	TRBJ2-5	once	TRBD1	CASSAGTGVPTSETHFF	TGTGCCAGCAGCGCCGGGACAGGGGTCCCAACTTCGGAGACCCATTTCTTC
TRBV24-1	TRBJ2-7	few	.	CATKEGNEQYF	TGTGCCACCAAAGAAGGGAACGAGCAGTACTTC
TRBV27	TRBJ2-7	few	.	CASNQLGSYEQYF	TGTGCCAGCAACCAGCTAGGGTCCTACGAGCAGTACTTC
TRBV6-1	TRBJ1-1	.	TRBD1	CASSSGQLFMNTEAFF	TGTGCCAGCAGCTCGGGACAGCTTTTTATGAACACTGAAGCTTTCTTT
TRBV2	TRBJ1-4	.	.	CASSGVGERLFF	TGTGCCAGTAGTGGGGTTGGAGAAAGACTGTTTTTT
TRBV19	TRBJ1-2	medium-sized	.	CASSIEPGATGYGYTF	TGTGCCAGTAGTATAGAGCCAGGGGCGACTGGCTATGGCTACACCTTC
TRBV28	TRBJ1-2	.	.	CASSPQGSGYTF	TGTGCCAGCAGCCCCCAGGGCAGTGGCTACACCTTC
TRBV20-1	TRBJ2-3	.	.	CSARGVGRADTQYF	TGCAGTGCTCGCGGGGTGGGAAGGGCAGATACGCAGTATTTT
TRBV20-1	TRBJ2-7	.	.	CSAFKRTQGPEQYF	TGCAGTGCTTTTAAGCGGACACAGGGACCCGAGCAGTACTTC
TRBV10-3	TRBJ1-2	medium-sized	TRBD1	CAILPETGVYGYTF	TGTGCCATCTTACCAGAGACAGGGGTCTATGGCTACACCTTC
TRBV20-1	TRBJ2-7	.	.	CSARDAGTRYEQYF	TGCAGTGCTAGAGATGCGGGAACACGCTACGAGCAGTACTTC
TRBV16	TRBJ2-1	medium-sized	TRBD2	CASSQSASGNQNEQFF	TGTGCCAGCAGCCAATCGGCTAGCGGAAACCAAAATGAGCAGTTCTTC
TRBV6-4	TRBJ2-7	few	TRBD1	CASSYRQGALGIEQYF	TGTGCCAGCAGTTACAGACAGGGGGCCCTGGGAATCGAGCAGTACTTC
TRBV7-2	TRBJ1-5	medium-sized	.	CASSLISEGPPQHF	TGTGCCAGCAGCTTAATATCGGAGGGGCCGCCCCAGCATTTT
TRBV19	TRBJ2-5	medium-sized	.	CASSGRGGTQYF	TGTGCCAGTAGTGGTAGGGGCGGGACCCAGTACTTC
TRBV25-1	TRBJ1-1	few	.	CASSHSGTPNTEAFF	TGTGCCAGCAGTCATTCCGGGACACCGAACACCGAAGCTTTCTTT
TRBV20-1	TRBJ1-2	.	.	CSARDWGRGGYTF	TGCAGTGCTAGAGATTGGGGGAGGGGAGGCTACACCTTC
TRBV13	TRBJ2-1	many	.	CASSPGLGAGNEQFF	TGTGCCAGCTCCCCTGGTTTGGGAGCGGGTAATGAGCAGTTCTTC
TRBV12-3/TRBV12-4	TRBJ2-5	few	TRBD2	CASSTSLAAETQYF	TGTGCCAGCAGTACATCCCTAGCGGCGGAGACCCAGTACTTC
TRBV3-1	TRBJ1-2	.	.	CASSQGRGAQSYTF	TGTGCCAGCAGCCAAGGTCGGGGGGCGCAAAGCTACACCTTC
TRBV27	TRBJ2-5	medium-sized	.	CASSPLYGTPYETQYF	TGTGCCAGCAGTCCCCTCTACGGGACCCCCTATGAGACCCAGTACTTC
TRBV6-5	TRBJ2-2	.	TRBD2	CASSYFTGGSGELFF	TGTGCCAGCAGTTACTTCACCGGGGGGAGCGGGGAGCTGTTTTTT